Included here is one T cell receptor beta chain sequence, with context. Enrolment of Seattle patients took place during active infection, and they were followed longitudinally. Per the authors' pipeline: Nucleated cell counts were estimated from reference gene primer amplification. Measured with immunoSEQ multiplex PCR; TCRdb has only the in-frame clones, and not every one. V and J calls and clone size are those listed in that table; D and trimming were worked out from the DNA. The sample has under 150,000 clones; roughly 85% are singletons. The entry originates in a study of blood T cell repertoires in COVID-19. Study-level information: Sites in the United States, Italy and Spain provided acute and convalescent COVID-19 samples. PBMCs, B-cell-depleted T cells, or T cells were the source of the cDNA or gDNA that made up the material.

Trimming cost V 11 bases and J 5 bases; bases outside gene matches: 10. The CDR3 has 13 amino acids. Germline CDR1 and CDR2: LGHDT and YNNKEL (reference sequence). Specimen: peripheral blood. The chain employs TRBV3-1 (or the pseudogene TRBV3-2) and TRBJ2-7; 9 nucleotides agree with TRBD1. The receptor comes from a woman aged 55-70 years with COVID-19, enrolled during active disease. CDR3 amino acids: CAEPRTGVDEQYF. The DNA of the CDR3 is TGTGCCGAGCCAAGGACAGGGGTCGACGAGCAGTACTTC.